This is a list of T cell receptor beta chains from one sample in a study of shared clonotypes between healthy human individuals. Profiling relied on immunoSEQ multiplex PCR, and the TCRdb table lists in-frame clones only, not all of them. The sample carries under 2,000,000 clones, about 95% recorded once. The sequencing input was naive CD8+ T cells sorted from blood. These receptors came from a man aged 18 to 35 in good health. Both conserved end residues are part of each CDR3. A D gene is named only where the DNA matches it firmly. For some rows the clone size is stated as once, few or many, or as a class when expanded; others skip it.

CASSVTGLAHQETQYF,TGTGCCAGCAGCGTTACCGGACTAGCTCATCAAGAGACCCAGTACTTC,TRBD2,.,TRBJ2-5,16,TRBV9
CAWSSGGNQPQHF,TGTGCCTGGAGTTCAGGGGGCAATCAGCCCCAGCATTTT,.,once,TRBJ1-5,13,TRBV30
CASSISPAGEGYEQYF,TGTGCCAGTAGTATAAGCCCAGCGGGAGAGGGGTACGAGCAGTACTTC,TRBD2,.,TRBJ2-7,16,TRBV19
CASSSERTGYNEQFF,TGTGCCAGCAGCTCTGAAAGGACAGGGTACAATGAGCAGTTCTTC,TRBD1,once,TRBJ2-1,15,TRBV7-9
CASSEGDWGQPQHF,TGTGCCAGCAGTGAGGGGGACTGGGGTCAGCCCCAGCATTTT,.,.,TRBJ1-5,14,TRBV25-1
CASSESSGDVTANTGELFF,TGTGCCAGCAGTGAAAGTAGCGGGGACGTAACAGCGAACACCGGGGAGCTGTTTTTT,TRBD2,.,TRBJ2-2,19,TRBV2
CASSDLGTENIQYF,TGTGCCAGCAGCGACCTGGGGACGGAAAACATTCAGTACTTC,.,.,TRBJ2-4,14,TRBV7-9
CASSEGTGVYNSPLHF,TGTGCCAGCAGTGAAGGGACAGGGGTCTATAATTCACCCCTCCACTTT,TRBD1,once,TRBJ1-6,16,TRBV2
CASSLVDAAYEQYF,TGTGCCAGCAGCTTGGTAGACGCCGCCTACGAGCAGTACTTC,.,.,TRBJ2-7,14,TRBV5-8
CASSLLAGAPSYEQYF,TGTGCCAGCAGCTTACTAGCGGGAGCCCCTTCCTACGAGCAGTACTTC,TRBD2,.,TRBJ2-7,16,TRBV13
CAISELTYYEQYF,TGTGCCATCAGTGAGTTGACGTACTACGAGCAGTACTTC,.,.,TRBJ2-7,13,TRBV10-3
CASSLGLAPGELFF,TGTGCCAGCAGCTTGGGGCTAGCCCCCGGGGAGCTGTTTTTT,.,few,TRBJ2-2,14,TRBV5-6
CASSGGHSSYNSPLHF,TGTGCCAGCAGTGGTGGCCACAGTTCCTATAATTCACCCCTCCACTTT,.,.,TRBJ1-6,16,TRBV6-1
CAWSVANEQFF,TGTGCCTGGAGCGTAGCGAATGAGCAGTTCTTC,.,.,TRBJ2-1,11,TRBV30
CASDIRETYNEQFF,TGTGCCAGCGATATAAGGGAGACCTACAATGAGCAGTTCTTC,.,.,TRBJ2-1,14,TRBV2
CASSFDREYGYTF,TGTGCCAGCAGTTTCGACAGGGAGTATGGCTACACCTTC,TRBD1,.,TRBJ1-2,13,TRBV28
CASSTLIRSTDTQYF,TGTGCCAGCAGCACCTTAATCCGGAGCACAGATACGCAGTATTTT,.,.,TRBJ2-3,15,TRBV27
CASIDTGSGQETQYF,TGTGCCAGCATCGATACAGGGTCTGGTCAAGAGACCCAGTACTTC,.,.,TRBJ2-5,15,TRBV5-4
CATSFTSVSSYEQYF,TGTGCCACCAGCTTCACCTCGGTGTCCTCCTACGAGCAGTACTTC,.,.,TRBJ2-7,15,TRBV15
CSARLGYEQYF,TGCAGTGCTAGACTAGGGTACGAGCAGTACTTC,.,.,TRBJ2-7,11,TRBV20-1
CASSLGLWGGTTGDEQYF,TGTGCCAGCAGCTTAGGCCTGTGGGGGGGGACCACAGGCGACGAGCAGTACTTC,TRBD2,.,TRBJ2-7,18,TRBV7-8
CASSLSGLTTEAFF,TGTGCCAGCAGCTTAAGCGGATTAACCACTGAAGCTTTCTTT,.,.,TRBJ1-1,14,TRBV5-4
CASSIGPGHNIQYF,TGTGCCAGTAGTATAGGTCCAGGGCATAACATTCAGTACTTC,.,.,TRBJ2-4,14,TRBV19
CASSDWGANVLTF,TGTGCCAGCAGTGACTGGGGGGCCAACGTCCTGACTTTC,.,.,TRBJ2-6,13,TRBV2
CASSERGIQPQHF,TGTGCCAGCAGTGAGAGGGGGATTCAGCCCCAGCATTTT,.,.,TRBJ1-5,13,TRBV6-1
CASSLRGLAGSTDTQYF,TGTGCCAGCAGTTTAAGGGGACTAGCGGGGAGCACAGATACGCAGTATTTT,TRBD2,.,TRBJ2-3,17,TRBV28
CASSGVRVQDEKLFF,TGTGCCAGCAGTGGGGTCAGGGTACAGGATGAAAAACTGTTTTTT,.,.,TRBJ1-4,15,TRBV6-1
CASRELQQGRENQPQHF,TGTGCCAGCAGAGAACTCCAGCAGGGAAGGGAGAATCAGCCCCAGCATTTT,.,once,TRBJ1-5,17,TRBV2
CASRPNSDGLANYGYTF,TGTGCCAGCAGGCCGAACTCGGACGGCTTAGCTAACTATGGCTACACCTTC,.,.,TRBJ1-2,17,TRBV7-9
CASSQGLAGHNEQFF,TGTGCCAGCAGTCAAGGACTAGCGGGACACAATGAGCAGTTCTTC,TRBD2,.,TRBJ2-1,15,TRBV27
CAWSPHEGHGYTF,TGTGCCTGGAGTCCGCACGAGGGACATGGCTACACCTTC,.,once,TRBJ1-2,13,TRBV30
CASSSPTGGATYEQYF,TGTGCCAGCAGCTCACCTACAGGGGGCGCGACCTACGAGCAGTACTTC,TRBD1,.,TRBJ2-7,16,TRBV5-6
CASSFPTNTEAFF,TGTGCCAGCAGCTTTCCAACGAACACTGAAGCTTTCTTT,.,.,TRBJ1-1,13,TRBV7-9
CASSYQGGSEGYTF,TGTGCCAGTAGTTACCAGGGAGGGAGCGAGGGCTACACCTTC,.,.,TRBJ1-2,14,TRBV19
CATSILRIANEKLFF,TGTGCCACCAGCATTCTCCGAATAGCTAATGAAAAACTGTTTTTT,.,.,TRBJ1-4,15,TRBV15
CASNLPTPGQGALRNTYEQYF,TGTGCCAGCAACCTTCCCACCCCGGGACAGGGGGCGCTCAGAAATACCTACGAGCAGTACTTC,TRBD1,once,TRBJ2-7,21,TRBV19
CAWSVGYSYEQYF,TGTGCCTGGAGTGTTGGCTACTCCTACGAGCAGTACTTC,.,.,TRBJ2-7,13,TRBV30
CASSLLLFGVTYNEQFF,TGTGCCAGCAGCTTGTTGTTGTTCGGGGTCACTTACAATGAGCAGTTCTTC,.,.,TRBJ2-1,17,TRBV5-6
CASSEMSWGSYEQYF,TGTGCCAGCAGTGAAATGTCGTGGGGGTCCTACGAGCAGTACTTC,.,.,TRBJ2-7,15,TRBV6-1
CASSQNEATLNTEAFF,TGTGCCAGCAGCCAGAACGAAGCAACCCTGAACACTGAAGCTTTCTTT,.,once,TRBJ1-1,16,TRBV7-8
CASSYEGSGLQYF,TGTGCCAGCAGTTACGAGGGTTCAGGGCTGCAGTACTTC,.,.,TRBJ2-7,13,TRBV6-5
CASRGVGLRGTEAFF,TGTGCCAGCAGGGGAGTCGGCCTAAGAGGGACTGAAGCTTTCTTT,.,.,TRBJ1-1,15,TRBV6-1
CASRDRLTTDTQYF,TGCGCCAGCAGAGACCGACTCACCACAGATACGCAGTATTTT,.,.,TRBJ2-3,14,TRBV4-1
CASSFPAGGPLDNEQFF,TGTGCCAGCAGCTTTCCAGCGGGGGGGCCTTTGGACAATGAGCAGTTCTTC,TRBD2,.,TRBJ2-1,17,TRBV7-9
CAWSGERETQYF,TGTGCCTGGAGCGGGGAGAGGGAGACCCAGTACTTC,.,.,TRBJ2-5,12,TRBV30
CAWGARATSGANVLTF,TGTGCCTGGGGAGCCCGGGCCACCTCTGGGGCCAACGTCCTGACTTTC,.,few,TRBJ2-6,16,TRBV30
CASSRTPDRAANTIYF,TGTGCCAGCAGCCGAACACCGGACAGGGCCGCAAACACCATATATTTT,.,once,TRBJ1-3,16,TRBV12-1
CASSLDRTGNTEAFF,TGTGCCAGCAGCCTGGACCGGACGGGGAACACTGAAGCTTTCTTT,.,.,TRBJ1-1,15,TRBV5-5
CASSTDRDNSPLHF,TGTGCCAGCAGCACGGACAGGGATAATTCACCCCTCCACTTT,TRBD1,.,TRBJ1-6,14,TRBV7-9
CASSQTEGALLLNEQFF,TGCGCCAGCAGCCAAACCGAAGGGGCGCTCCTCCTCAATGAGCAGTTCTTC,.,.,TRBJ2-1,17,TRBV4-1
CASSSGGGSNQPQHF,TGTGCCAGCAGTTCAGGGGGCGGAAGCAATCAGCCCCAGCATTTT,TRBD1,.,TRBJ1-5,15,TRBV28
CASSLVPPEHEQYF,TGTGCCAGCAGCTTGGTACCCCCCGAGCACGAGCAGTACTTC,.,.,TRBJ2-7,14,TRBV5-5
CASSNPPAFF,TGTGCCAGCAGCAATCCACCAGCTTTCTTT,.,.,TRBJ1-1,10,TRBV21-1
CASSYGTPEAFF,TGTGCCAGCAGCTATGGGACACCTGAAGCTTTCTTT,.,.,TRBJ1-1,12,TRBV7-8
CASSLRQATNEKLFF,TGTGCCAGCAGCTTGAGGCAGGCAACTAATGAAAAACTGTTTTTT,.,.,TRBJ1-4,15,TRBV13